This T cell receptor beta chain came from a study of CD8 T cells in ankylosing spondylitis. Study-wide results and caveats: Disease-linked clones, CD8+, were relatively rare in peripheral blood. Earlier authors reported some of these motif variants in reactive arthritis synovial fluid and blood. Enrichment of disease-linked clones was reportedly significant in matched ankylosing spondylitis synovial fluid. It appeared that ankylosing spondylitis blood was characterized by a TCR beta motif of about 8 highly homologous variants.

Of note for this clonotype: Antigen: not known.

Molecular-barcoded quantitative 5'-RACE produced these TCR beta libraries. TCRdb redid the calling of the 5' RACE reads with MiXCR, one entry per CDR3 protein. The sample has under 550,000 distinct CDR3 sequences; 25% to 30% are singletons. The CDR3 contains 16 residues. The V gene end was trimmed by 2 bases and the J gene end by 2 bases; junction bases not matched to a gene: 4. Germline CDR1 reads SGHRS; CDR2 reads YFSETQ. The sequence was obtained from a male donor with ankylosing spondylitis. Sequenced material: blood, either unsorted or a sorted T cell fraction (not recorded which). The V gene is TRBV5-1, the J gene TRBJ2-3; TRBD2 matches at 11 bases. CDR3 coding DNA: TGCGCCAGCAGCTTCGGGACTAGCGGTGACACAGATACGCAGTATTTT. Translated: CASSFGTSGDTDTQYF.